The clone carrying this TCR beta chain was detected only a few times. The data were taken from a study of blood T cell repertoires in COVID-19. Measured with immunoSEQ multiplex PCR; TCRdb has only the in-frame clones, and not every one. The table lists tens of thousands of clones, more than 75% of them singletons. The V end lost 1 base, the J end lost 4 bases, and 7 bases lay between the germline ends. The CDR3 spans 13 residues. Input material: peripheral blood. The gene calls are TRBV12-3 or TRBV12-4 and TRBJ1-2; D not resolved. This sequence was found in a middle-aged man with active COVID-19. CDR3: CASSLDSSYGYTF. As DNA, the CDR3 is TGTGCCAGCAGTTTAGACAGTTCCTATGGCTACACCTTC.